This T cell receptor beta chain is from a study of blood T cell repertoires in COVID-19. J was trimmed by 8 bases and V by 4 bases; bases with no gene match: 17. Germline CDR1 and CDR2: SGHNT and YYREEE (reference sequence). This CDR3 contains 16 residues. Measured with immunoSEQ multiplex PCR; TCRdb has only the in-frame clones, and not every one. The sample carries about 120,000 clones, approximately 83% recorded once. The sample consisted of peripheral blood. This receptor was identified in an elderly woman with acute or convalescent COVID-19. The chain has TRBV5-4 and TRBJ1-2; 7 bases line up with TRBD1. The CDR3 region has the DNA TGTGCCAGCAGCCTGGTTACAGGGGAGGCGAAGGGCGGCTACACCTTC. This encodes CASSLVTGEAKGGYTF.